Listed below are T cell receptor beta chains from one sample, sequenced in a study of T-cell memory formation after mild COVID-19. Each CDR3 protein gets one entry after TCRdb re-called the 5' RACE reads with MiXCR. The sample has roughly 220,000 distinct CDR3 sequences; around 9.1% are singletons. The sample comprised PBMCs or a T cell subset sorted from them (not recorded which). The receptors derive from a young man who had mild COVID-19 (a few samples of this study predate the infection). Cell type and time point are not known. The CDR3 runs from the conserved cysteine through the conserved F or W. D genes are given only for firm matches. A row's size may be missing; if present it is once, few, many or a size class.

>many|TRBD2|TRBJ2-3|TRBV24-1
TGTGCCACCAGTGCAGGACTAGCGGGGGGCTCCTACACAGATACGCAGTATTTT
CATSAGLAGGSYTDTQYF
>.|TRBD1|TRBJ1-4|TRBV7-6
TGTGCCAGCAGCTCTACAGGGGGCGCGACGATAGAAAAACTGTTTTTT
CASSSTGGATIEKLFF
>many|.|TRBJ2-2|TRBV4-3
TGCGCCAGCAGCCAAGATACGAGTACCGGGGAGCTGTTTTTT
CASSQDTSTGELFF
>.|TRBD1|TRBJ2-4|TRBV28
TGTGCCAGCAGTGCAGGGGGCGTCCAAAACATTCAGTACTTC
CASSAGGVQNIQYF
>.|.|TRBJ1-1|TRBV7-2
TGTGCCAGCAGCTTCCTGCTTGCCACTGAAGCTTTCTTT
CASSFLLATEAFF
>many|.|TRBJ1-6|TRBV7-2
TGTGCCAGCAGCTTACTCAGGGTGGATAATTCACCCCTCCACTTT
CASSLLRVDNSPLHF
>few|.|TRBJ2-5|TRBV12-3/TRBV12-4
TGTGCCAGCAGCCTAGGGACCATACTAGAGACCCAGTACTTC
CASSLGTILETQYF
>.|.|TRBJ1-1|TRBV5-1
TGCGCCAGCAGCCCGGGGGGGGCGGGGAACACTGAAGCTTTCTTT
CASSPGGAGNTEAFF
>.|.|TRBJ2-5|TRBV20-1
TGCAGTGCTCTTATCGGGGGCTACTCTCAAGAGACCCAGTACTTC
CSALIGGYSQETQYF
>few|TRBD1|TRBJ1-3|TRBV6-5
TGTGCCAGCAGTCCCCGGACAGGGGCAGGAAACACCATATATTTT
CASSPRTGAGNTIYF
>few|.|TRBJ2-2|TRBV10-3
TGTGCCATCAGTGAGACCAACACCGGGGAGCTGTTTTTT
CAISETNTGELFF
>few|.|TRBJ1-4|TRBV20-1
TGCAGTGTTGAGGCCCCAACTAATGAAAAACTGTTTTTT
CSVEAPTNEKLFF
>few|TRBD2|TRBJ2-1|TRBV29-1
TGCAGCGTTGAAGGCCGGTTCGGGGGGAGCTCCTACAATGAGCAGTTCTTC
CSVEGRFGGSSYNEQFF
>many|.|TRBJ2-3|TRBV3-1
TGTGCCAGCAGCTCGGCGCAGGGCTTTTACGCAGATACGCAGTATTTT
CASSSAQGFYADTQYF
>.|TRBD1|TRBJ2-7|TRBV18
TGTGCCAGCTCCGCGATAGGACAGGGGTATCCGTACTTC
CASSAIGQGYPYF
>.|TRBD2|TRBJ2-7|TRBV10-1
TGCGCCAGCAGTGGCCCGGGCGGGGGGGCATCCGAGCAGTACTTC
CASSGPGGGASEQYF
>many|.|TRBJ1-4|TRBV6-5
TGTGCCAGCAGTTTACAAGCAACTAATGAAAAACTGTTTTTT
CASSLQATNEKLFF
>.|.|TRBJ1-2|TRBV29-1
TGCAGCGTTGCTAGTGGGCTTGACTATGGCTACACCTTC
CSVASGLDYGYTF
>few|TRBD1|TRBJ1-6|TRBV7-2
TGTGCCAGCAGCCGCCCGGACAGGGGAACGCCACCCCTCCACTTT
CASSRPDRGTPPLHF
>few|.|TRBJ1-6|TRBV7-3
TGTGCCAGCAGCTTAACTGGGGGTTATAATTCACCCCTCCACTTT
CASSLTGGYNSPLHF
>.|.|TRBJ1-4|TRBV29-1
TGCAGCGTTGCGGCAGCCACTAATGAAAAACTGTTTTTT
CSVAAATNEKLFF
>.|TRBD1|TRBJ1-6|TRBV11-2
TGTGCCAGCAGCGCCCGGACAGGGCGGGGTTCACCCCTCCACTTT
CASSARTGRGSPLHF
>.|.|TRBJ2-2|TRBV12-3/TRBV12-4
TGTGCCAGCAGTTCACCTTGGGATTGGAACACCGGGGAGCTGTTTTTT
CASSSPWDWNTGELFF
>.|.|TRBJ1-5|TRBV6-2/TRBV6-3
TGTGCCAGCAGTTACGACCCCAGGGTTCCTGGACGCAATCAGCCCCAGCATTTT
CASSYDPRVPGRNQPQHF
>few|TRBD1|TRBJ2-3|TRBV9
TGTGCCAGCAGCGCACAGGGGGCTACGACGCCAGATACGCAGTATTTT
CASSAQGATTPDTQYF
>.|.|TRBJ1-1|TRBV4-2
TGTGCCAGCAGCCAAGATCTTAGTGGGGACACTGAAGCTTTCTTT
CASSQDLSGDTEAFF
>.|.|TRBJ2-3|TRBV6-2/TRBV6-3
TGTGCCAGCAGGCTCCGGTGGGGCCCGACAGATACGCAGTATTTT
CASRLRWGPTDTQYF
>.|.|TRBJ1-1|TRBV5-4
TGTGCCAGCAGCTTGGCGTCGGGACGCATGAACACTGAAGCTTTCTTT
CASSLASGRMNTEAFF
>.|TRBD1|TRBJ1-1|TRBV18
TGTGCCAGCTCACTCCGGGACAGTCAGACGAACACTGAAGCTTTCTTT
CASSLRDSQTNTEAFF
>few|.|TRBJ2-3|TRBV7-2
TGTGCCAGCAGCGCGGGCCCCGTCGCAGATACGCAGTATTTT
CASSAGPVADTQYF
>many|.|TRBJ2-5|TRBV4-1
TGCGCCAGCAGCCAAGGCTCCAGGGCGTTTAGTGAGACCCAGTACTTC
CASSQGSRAFSETQYF
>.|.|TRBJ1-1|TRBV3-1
TGTGCCAGCAGCCATTACACGCAGGGAGTCCCTGAAGCTTTCTTT
CASSHYTQGVPEAFF
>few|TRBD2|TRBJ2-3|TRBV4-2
TGTGCCAGCAGCCAAGGTCGGGGGGGCCGAGTAGATACGCAGTATTTT
CASSQGRGGRVDTQYF
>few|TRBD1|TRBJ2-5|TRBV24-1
TGTGCCACCAGTGACTTAGGACAGGACTACTTC
CATSDLGQDYF
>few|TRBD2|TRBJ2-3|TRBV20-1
TGCAGTGCCGCTCTAGCGGGGAGCACAGATACGCAGTATTTT
CSAALAGSTDTQYF